This T cell receptor beta chain was retrieved from a study of T cells in women clearing cervical HPV infection. Study overall: Case blood drawn at lesion detection; control blood after infection cleared.

Study-level findings and limits: Cases and controls were distinguished at AUC 0.83 by richness and V genes. CIN3+ cases had significantly higher TCR richness than controls; evenness did not differ. T-cell numbers per sample were unknown and may explain richness differences.

Germline V gene data show CDR1 as SGHTA and CDR2 as FQGTGA. The CDR3 extends over 14 amino acids. V was clipped by 6 bases and J by 1 base, with 9 bases between them. Data came from immunoSEQ multiplex PCR; TCRdb stores just in-frame clones and leaves some out. This table lists 35,000 to 45,000 clones. As to this clone: The antigen is undetermined. The observed sequence ends 3 residues before the CDR3 terminus, with the missing tail filled in from the germline J gene.

This sequence originates from a woman aged 18-69 years with a cervical HPV16 infection that either progressed to CIN3+ or cleared (not recorded which). Sequenced input: blood buffy coat. The chain combines TRBV7-3 with TRBJ2-2; weak D call: TRBD1 (6 bases). The part of the CDR3 DNA that was read is TGTGCCAGCAGGAGAGGGGGGAACACCGGGGAG. Residues: CASRRGGNTGE. The full CDR3 sequence reads CASRRGGNTGELFF. Complete variable domain (other parts from reference TRBV7-3 and TRBJ2-2): GAGVSQTPSNKVTEKGKYVELRCDPISGHTALYWYRQSLGQGPEFLIYFQGTGAADDSGLPNDRFFAVRPEGSVSTLKIQRTERGDSAVYLCASRRGGNTGELFFGEGSRLTVL.